The 7 T cell receptor beta chains reported below all come from one sample, sequenced in a study of shared clonotypes between healthy human individuals. This table comes from immunoSEQ multiplex PCR, and its TCRdb copy is limited to in-frame clones, with some not included. The sample yields 1.5 million to 1.9 million clones, approximately 98% seen once. Material: naive CD4+ T cells sorted from blood. The subset: CD45RA+ positively selected. Every receptor here comes from a man aged 25-40 years in good health.

The rearrangement joins TRBV6-1 to TRBJ2-3; perhaps TRBD1 as D (6 bases). The CDR3 has 16 amino acids. Trimming took 2 bases from V and 6 from J, leaving 18 bases between them. Per germline, CDR1 MNHNS and CDR2 SASEGT. Written as DNA, the CDR3 is TGTGCCAGCAGTGAAAGTACTCAAGGTCAGGGGGATACGCAGTATTTT. Its protein is CASSESTQGQGDTQYF.

This chain uses TRBV19 with TRBJ1-5; D may be TRBD1 (6 bases). From germline, CDR1 is LNHDA and CDR2 SQIVND (reference sequence). V was shortened by 4 bases and J by 5 bases, with 12 bases between the two germline ends. The CDR3 covers 14 residues. CDR3: CASSTRQVYQPQHF. CDR3 DNA: TGTGCCAGTAGTACCCGACAGGTTTATCAGCCCCAGCATTTT.

CDR3 coding DNA: TGTGCCAGCAGCGCCCGGGACTACCACAATGAGCAGTTCTTC. The encoded protein is CASSARDYHNEQFF. The V call is TRBV9, the J call TRBJ2-1, with TRBD2 identical over 7 bases. V shed 3 bases, J shed 5 bases, and the junction held 5 bases outside the gene matches. CDR1 SGDLS and CDR2 YYNGEE come from the germline V gene. This CDR3 has 14 residues.

The V and J genes are TRBV14 and TRBJ1-1, with D perhaps TRBD1 (6 bases). Per germline, CDR1 SGHDN and CDR2 FVKESK. CDR3 length equals 15 residues. Between the trimmed V and J ends, which lost 0 bases and 3 bases, there was a span of 11 bases. The chain's CDR3 is CASSQDLGGDTEAFF. The CDR3 DNA follows: TGTGCCAGCAGCCAAGATCTAGGGGGAGACACTGAAGCTTTCTTT.

V is TRBV5-1 and J is TRBJ2-5; 9 nucleotides line up with TRBD2. Germline CDR1 SGHRS, CDR2 YFSETQ. The length of the CDR3 is 15 residues. Germline trimming cut 3 bases from V and 2 bases from J; bases unmatched to any gene: 5. The CDR3 DNA reads TGCGCCAGCAGCTGGGGACTAGCAGCACAAGAGACCCAGTACTTC. Residues: CASSWGLAAQETQYF. Looking up the rest from reference TRBV5-1 and TRBJ2-5 gives the full variable domain: KAGVTQTPRYLIKTRGQQVTLSCSPISGHRSVSWYQQTPGQGLQFLFEYFSETQRNKGNFPGRFSGRQFSNSRSEMNVSTLELGDSALYLCASSWGLAAQETQYFGPGTRLLVL.

This chain links TRBV25-1 with TRBJ2-7; 7 nucleotides agree with TRBD2. Per germline, CDR1 MGHDK and CDR2 SYGVNS. V shed 0 bases and J 5 bases; nucleotides not matched to a gene: 7. The CDR3 is 15 amino acids. The chain's CDR3 is CASSEYLSGPHEQYF. In DNA, the CDR3 is TGTGCCAGCAGTGAATATCTTAGCGGGCCCCACGAGCAGTACTTC.

The chain employs TRBV7-9 and TRBJ1-1, with D possibly matching TRBD1 (6 bases). Trimming stripped 0 bases from V and 7 bases from J, with 18 bases between. Germline V CDR1 and CDR2: SEHNR, FQNEAQ (reference sequence). CDR3 length equals 16 residues. The CDR3 loop reads CASSLALSRGRIEAFF. DNA of the CDR3: TGTGCCAGCAGCTTAGCGCTATCCCGGGGGCGTATTGAAGCTTTCTTT. Based on the CDR3 plus reference TRBV7-9 and TRBJ1-1, the full variable domain is DTGVSQNPRHKITKRGQNVTFRCDPISEHNRLYWYRQTLGQGPEFLTYFQNEAQLEKSRLLSDRFSAERPKGSFSTLEIQRTEQGDSAMYLCASSLALSRGRIEAFFGQGTRLTVV.